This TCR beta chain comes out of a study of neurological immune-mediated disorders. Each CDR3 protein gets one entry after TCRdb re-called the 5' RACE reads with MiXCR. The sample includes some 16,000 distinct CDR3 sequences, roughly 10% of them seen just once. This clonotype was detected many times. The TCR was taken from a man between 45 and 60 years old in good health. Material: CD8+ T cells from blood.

The CDR3 loop is CASSSSIGTAYEQYF. The DNA for the CDR3 is TGCGCCAGCAGCTCTTCGATCGGGACAGCCTACGAGCAGTACTTC. The rearrangement uses TRBV4-1 and TRBJ2-7, with TRBD1 matching over 7 bases. Trimming removed 5 bases from V and 2 bases from J; junction bases left unmatched: 9. From germline, CDR1 is MGHRA and CDR2 YSYEKL. The CDR3 loop spans 15 amino acids.